This T cell receptor (beta chain) was found in a study of T cell repertoires in cytomegalovirus infection. On the study more broadly: Used in the study were CMV epitopes, some recently identified and HLA-C-restricted, others well-studied and HLA-B-restricted. CMV infection plus the matching HLA type was flagged by public TCR beta signatures.

CDR3 length: 13 amino acids. Germline lookup yields CDR1 MNHEY and CDR2 SMNVEV (reference sequence). V was clipped by 6 bases and J by 9 bases, with 15 bases between them. TCRdb re-analysed the reads in MiXCR, keeping a single row per CDR3 protein. Among about 89,000 distinct CDR3 sequences listed, roughly 29% were seen once. Only a few counts were recorded for this clonotype. Its antigen remains unidentified. The rearrangement links TRBV27 to TRBJ1-5, with a possible D match to TRBD1 (5 bases). This specimen was CD8+ T cells from cultured PBMCs, taken from culture after CMV antigen stimulation. The source of this sequence is a human donor in good health (CMV status not recorded). Some clones in this sample may be carry-over from other donors' samples. CDR3 protein: CASSDGGARPQHF. The CDR3 DNA sequence: TGTGCCAGCAGCGACGGAGGGGCGCGGCCCCAGCATTTT.